This is a list of T cell receptor beta chains from one sample in a study of cytomegalovirus exposure and HLA in healthy donors. Method: immunoSEQ multiplex PCR; TCRdb's copy keeps in-frame clones and lacks some. The repertoire holds around 150,000 clones, about four fifths seen once, with over 4% in the top ten. Sequenced input: PBMCs. These receptors were obtained from a man aged 30 to 45 in good health. CDR3s include the opening cysteine and the closing phenylalanine or tryptophan. D genes are given only for firm matches. The size entry is marked missing in some rows and otherwise reads once, few, many or a size class.

j_call: TRBJ2-2
d_call: .
clone_size: few
v_call: TRBV7-7
cdr3_aa: CASSLARNTGELFF
cdr3_nt: TGTGCCAGCAGCTTAGCCCGGAACACCGGGGAGCTGTTTTTT

j_call: TRBJ1-2
d_call: .
clone_size: .
v_call: TRBV21-1
cdr3_aa: CASSNGQDGYTF
cdr3_nt: TGTGCCAGCAGCAACGGACAGGATGGCTACACCTTC

j_call: TRBJ2-7
d_call: .
clone_size: few
v_call: TRBV6-5
cdr3_aa: CASSEETAGYEQYF
cdr3_nt: TGTGCCAGCAGCGAGGAGACAGCCGGCTACGAGCAGTACTTC

j_call: TRBJ2-5
d_call: .
clone_size: .
v_call: TRBV11-3
cdr3_aa: CASSLEQQGRIETQYF
cdr3_nt: TGTGCCAGCAGCTTAGAGCAACAAGGCAGGATAGAGACCCAGTACTTC

j_call: TRBJ2-1
d_call: TRBD1
clone_size: .
v_call: TRBV7-3
cdr3_aa: CASSRGQVMDEQFF
cdr3_nt: TGTGCCAGCAGCCGGGGACAGGTGATGGATGAGCAGTTCTTC

j_call: TRBJ1-2
d_call: TRBD1
clone_size: .
v_call: TRBV5-4
cdr3_aa: CASSQQLIGQGKDYTF
cdr3_nt: TGTGCCAGCAGCCAGCAACTCATAGGACAGGGAAAAGACTACACCTTC

j_call: TRBJ2-7
d_call: TRBD2
clone_size: .
v_call: TRBV5-1
cdr3_aa: CASSYRTSGGSSYEQYF
cdr3_nt: TGCGCCAGCAGCTACAGGACTAGCGGGGGCAGCTCCTACGAGCAGTACTTC

j_call: TRBJ1-5
d_call: .
clone_size: .
v_call: TRBV6-1
cdr3_aa: CASSDPSWGGMGQPQHF
cdr3_nt: TGTGCCAGCAGTGACCCCTCATGGGGAGGGATGGGTCAGCCCCAGCATTTT

j_call: TRBJ1-1
d_call: TRBD1
clone_size: .
v_call: TRBV6-1
cdr3_aa: CASRRQGSTEAFF
cdr3_nt: TGTGCCAGCAGGAGACAGGGAAGCACTGAAGCTTTCTTT

j_call: TRBJ2-2
d_call: .
clone_size: .
v_call: TRBV27
cdr3_aa: CASSWGREYTGELFF
cdr3_nt: TGTGCCAGCAGCTGGGGACGGGAGTACACCGGGGAGCTGTTTTTT

j_call: TRBJ2-2
d_call: TRBD1
clone_size: .
v_call: TRBV7-9
cdr3_aa: CASSPRTGDVRELFF
cdr3_nt: TGTGCCAGCAGCCCGCGGACAGGGGACGTAAGGGAGCTGTTTTTT

j_call: TRBJ2-5
d_call: .
clone_size: once
v_call: TRBV28
cdr3_aa: CALGGAETQYF
cdr3_nt: TGTGCCCTCGGTGGGGCAGAGACCCAGTACTTC

j_call: TRBJ2-7
d_call: TRBD2
clone_size: .
v_call: TRBV19
cdr3_aa: CASSLTSGMTSEQYF
cdr3_nt: TGTGCCAGTAGTTTGACTAGCGGGATGACGAGCGAGCAGTACTTC

j_call: TRBJ2-5
d_call: TRBD2
clone_size: .
v_call: TRBV12-5
cdr3_aa: CASGLVGDGRRELGETQYF
cdr3_nt: TGTGCTAGTGGTTTGGTGGGAGACGGGCGGCGGGAGCTCGGAGAGACCCAGTACTTC